This T cell receptor (beta chain) was identified during a study of CD8 T cells in Susac syndrome. Study results and caveats: Regarding the TCR sequencing and HLA analysis, the study admitted that a relatively small number of individuals were involved.

As regards this clonotype: The antigen remains unidentified.

Random hexamers were used to reverse transcribe 0.5 to 1 ug of RNA. One entry per CDR3 protein results from TCRdb running MiXCR on the immunoSEQ multiplex PCR reads. Seen here are around 69,000 distinct CDR3 sequences, 96% observed once, and the top ten hold 0.11%. The germline CDR1 and CDR2 sequences are LGHNA and YNFKEQ. The CDR3 has 16 amino acids. The trim removed 4 bases at V and 3 bases at J, leaving 9 bases unmatched. The source is a human donor with multiple sclerosis. Sequencing used CD4+ T cells from PBMCs. The chain combines TRBV4-2 with TRBJ2-5, with 9 positions matching TRBD2. The CDR3 sequence is CASSLQTSGGEETQYF. In nucleotides, the CDR3 is TGTGCCAGCAGCCTACAGACTAGCGGAGGGGAAGAGACCCAGTACTTC.